A selection of T cell receptor beta chains follows, all from one sample in a study of siplizumab effects on memory and regulatory T cells. Repertoires were generated with immunoSEQ multiplex PCR, while TCRdb's copy carries only in-frame clones and drops some. Of some 65,000 clones in the sample, 80% to 90% were seen once. Sequenced input: Tregs sorted from blood. The receptors were gathered from a human donor in good health. CDR3s include the opening cysteine and the closing phenylalanine or tryptophan. A D gene is named only where the DNA matches it firmly.

TRBV27	TRBJ2-1	-	CASSPWKGGEGEQFF
TRBV10-3	TRBJ2-5	TRBD2	CAISESGLAETQYF
TRBV5-1	TRBJ2-3	TRBD1	CASSSQPGQQTDTQYF
TRBV4-1	TRBJ2-2	TRBD2	CASSHIAGPSNTGELFF
TRBV15	TRBJ1-1	TRBD1	CATSSNGQGHTEAFF
TRBV7-9	TRBJ2-7	TRBD1	CASSFPAGTGAYEQYF
TRBV6-1	TRBJ1-3	-	CASSEARGGLGNTIYF
TRBV27	TRBJ2-5	-	CASSLSRDSGTQYF
TRBV4-1	TRBJ2-1	-	CASSQEGGNEQFF
TRBV7-2	TRBJ2-5	-	CASSLGRGGETQYF
TRBV2	TRBJ2-7	TRBD1	CASRDPGTGGIYEQYF
TRBV2	TRBJ1-1	-	CASSEGVWPEAFF
TRBV5-1	TRBJ2-3	TRBD2	CASSFWTSGSTDTQYF
TRBV28	TRBJ2-1	-	CASTRFNEQFF
TRBV6-5	TRBJ2-2	-	CASSHFTGELFF
TRBV25-1	TRBJ2-7	TRBD1	CASSKRDRGSEQYF
TRBV5-4	TRBJ2-2	-	CASSQTGSTGELFF
TRBV5-4	TRBJ2-1	TRBD2	CASSPAGVGGNEQFF
TRBV9	TRBJ2-3	-	CASSVGGGWGSPDTQYF
TRBV18	TRBJ2-7	-	CASSQSERGEQYF
TRBV30	TRBJ2-3	TRBD1	CAWSPGTGTQYF
TRBV7-9	TRBJ1-4	-	CASSFGAPGKLFF
TRBV7-3	TRBJ1-1	-	CASSARAGTEAFF
TRBV28	TRBJ2-1	TRBD1	CASRQAGQGPYNEQFF
TRBV5-4	TRBJ2-3	-	CASSLMAGLTDTQYF